This T cell receptor beta chain came from a study of blood T cell repertoires in COVID-19. Trimming left V 3 bases short and J 4 bases short, with 12 bases between. CDR3 size: 13 residues. The germline CDR1 and CDR2 sequences are SQVTM and ANQGSEA. Per the original methods: Estimated nucleated cell counts came from reference gene primer amplification. Generated by immunoSEQ multiplex PCR, the TCRdb table keeps only in-frame clones and is missing some. V and J calls and clone size follow that table, whereas D and trimming were derived from the DNA. The data show approximately 100,000 clones, around 85% seen once.

The sequence was collected from an elderly woman with active or convalescent COVID-19. The sequenced material came from peripheral blood. J is TRBJ1-2 and V is TRBV29-1; the D is unclear. CDR3 sequence: CSVDGQEGYGYTF. As DNA, the CDR3 is TGCAGCGTTGATGGGCAGGAGGGCTATGGCTACACCTTC.